The 13 T cell receptor beta chains reported below all come from one sample, sequenced in a study of T cell changes during pregnancy in multiple sclerosis (dated by TCRdb to between 2018 and 2021). The library relied on the immunoSEQ multiplex PCR assay. Imported from immuneACCESS, the table was reduced by TCRdb to in-frame sequences with V and J called. These copies leave out some clones; in studies compared against another copy, an unresolved V gene accounts for under half, and the cause of the remainder is not known. This sample lists about 57,000 clones; around 94% were detected once. Clones ranked in the top ten supply 0.6% to 0.85% of the sample. Sample: CD4+ T cells from peripheral blood mononuclear cells, taken in the third trimester of pregnancy. Receptor source: a female donor with multiple sclerosis, enrolled in a pregnancy study.

The V gene is TRBV7-6, the J gene TRBJ1-2, with a tentative D call TRBD1 (6 bases). The germline V and J ends were trimmed by 3 bases and 8 bases, with 13 bases remaining between them. The CDR3 covers 13 residues. The germline V gene encodes CDR1 SGHVS and CDR2 FNYEAQ. CDR3 protein: CASSFLRGAGYTF. CDR3 nucleotide sequence: TGTGCCAGCAGCTTCCTCCGGGGGGCGGGCTACACCTTC.

The genes are TRBV28 and TRBJ1-1; 8 bases are a match to TRBD1. Germline CDR1 is MDHEN and CDR2 is SYDVKM. The trim removed 5 bases at V and 0 bases at J, leaving 11 bases unmatched. CDR3 length: 17 amino acids. CDR3 amino acids: CASSPWTGRLVNTEAFF. CDR3 in DNA: TGTGCCAGCAGTCCCTGGACAGGGAGGCTGGTGAACACTGAAGCTTTCTTT.

V and J are TRBV4-2 and TRBJ2-7; 9 bases agree with TRBD2. CDR1 LGHNA and CDR2 YNFKEQ come from the germline V gene. V shed 0 bases and J 6 bases; nucleotides not matched to a gene: 9. The CDR3 consists of 16 residues. The CDR3, as DNA: TGTGCCAGCAGCCAAGATGGCAGCGGGGGGCATTGCGAGCAGTACTTC. This sequence encodes CASSQDGSGGHCEQYF.

V and J are TRBV19 and TRBJ1-6; D is possibly TRBD1 (6 bases). V was cut by 7 bases and J by 6 bases, with 10 bases left in between. The V gene's germline CDR1 is LNHDA and CDR2 SQIVND (reference sequence). The CDR3 sequence is 13 residues long. The CDR3 bases are TGTGCCAGTAACCCACAGGGTAATTCACCCCTCCACTTT. This translates into CASNPQGNSPLHF.

This sequence joins TRBV10-3 and TRBJ1-2; TRBD1 might be the D (5 bases). Germline CDR1 reads ENHRY; CDR2 reads SYGVKD. The CDR3 runs to 15 residues. Between the trimmed V and J ends, which lost 6 bases and 2 bases, there was a span of 16 bases. The CDR3 loop reads CAISGHWGENYGYTF. In DNA, the CDR3 is TGTGCCATCAGCGGCCACTGGGGGGAAAACTATGGCTACACCTTC.

The chain carries TRBV5-1 and TRBJ1-1, with 10 positions matching TRBD1. CDR3 length equals 16 residues. Germline V lookup: CDR1 SGHRS, CDR2 YFSETQ. V was pared by 1 base and J by 1 base, with 4 bases of the junction left unmatched. The CDR3 reads CASSLWGQGTNTEAFF. Here the CDR3 DNA reads TGCGCCAGCAGCTTGTGGGGACAGGGGACGAACACTGAAGCTTTCTTT.

This chain joins TRBV7-3 and TRBJ2-5, with 9 bases lining up with TRBD2. The CDR3 extends over 14 amino acids. V lost 6 bases to trimming and J lost 4 bases; unmatched junction nucleotides: 6. Germline V gene lookup returns CDR1 SGHTA and CDR2 FQGTGA. Written as DNA, the CDR3 is TGTGCCAGCAGTAAGGTAGCGGGGGCAGAGACCCAGTACTTC. It is translated as CASSKVAGAETQYF.

The J gene is TRBJ2-2, the V gene TRBV19, with D uncertain. From germline, CDR1 is LNHDA and CDR2 SQIVND (reference sequence). V was clipped by 3 bases and J by 3 bases, with 11 bases between them. CDR3 length: 15 amino acids. The CDR3 loop reads CASSIQVFDTGELFF. The CDR3 region has the DNA TGTGCCAGTAGTATCCAGGTTTTCGACACCGGGGAGCTGTTTTTT.

This clone was detected once. The J gene is TRBJ2-2, the V gene TRBV7-3, with TRBD1 as a possible D gene (6 bases). CDR3 length equals 14 residues. V lost 1 base to trimming and J lost 7 bases, with 10 bases between them. Germline-derived CDR1 and CDR2 are SGHTA and FQGTGA. The CDR3 region has the DNA TGTGCCAGCAGCTTAATGAGGACAGACGGGGAGCTGTTTTTT. Translation: CASSLMRTDGELFF. Together with reference TRBV7-3 and TRBJ2-2, the CDR3 gives the full variable domain: GAGVSQTPSNKVTEKGKYVELRCDPISGHTALYWYRQSLGQGPEFLIYFQGTGAADDSGLPNDRFFAVRPEGSVSTLKIQRTERGDSAVYLCASSLMRTDGELFFGEGSRLTVL.

The chain joins TRBV27 to TRBJ1-5; D possibly corresponds to TRBD1 (6 bases). Germline V CDR1 and CDR2: MNHEY, SMNVEV (reference sequence). The CDR3 loop spans 13 amino acids. V was trimmed by 3 bases and J by 5 bases, leaving 8 bases between them. In DNA, the CDR3 is TGTGCCAGCAGTTTCAACAGGGATCAGCCCCAGCATTTT. This gives the protein CASSFNRDQPQHF.

This clone was picked up a small number of times. Other DNA sequences in the same sample also yield this CDR3. The chain has TRBV9 and TRBJ1-1, with D maybe TRBD1 (6 bases). The V gene lost 1 base and the J gene lost 1 base, with 11 bases spanning the gap. CDR3 length: 15 amino acids. Germline loops: CDR1 SGDLS, CDR2 YYNGEE. CDR3 protein: CASSVTDRPNTEAFF. The CDR3 DNA reads as TGTGCCAGCAGCGTAACGGACAGACCGAACACTGAAGCTTTCTTT.

V gene TRBV5-6 combines with J gene TRBJ1-6, with D hard to call. V lost 0 bases and J lost 2, with 6 bases in between. This CDR3 is 15 amino acids long. Germline assignment: CDR1 SGHDT and CDR2 YYEEEE. CDR3 amino acids: CASSLGHTYNSPLHF. The DNA of the CDR3 is TGTGCCAGCAGCTTGGGACATACCTATAATTCACCCCTCCACTTT.

The chain recombines TRBV7-6 with TRBJ2-5; 8 positions agree with TRBD1. Per germline, CDR1 SGHVS and CDR2 FNYEAQ. Trimming cost V 6 bases and J 5 bases; bases outside gene matches: 11. The CDR3 has 15 amino acids. CDR3 nucleotides: TGTGCCAGCAGTAGGACAGGGCGAATTTTGGAGACCCAGTACTTC. Encoded protein: CASSRTGRILETQYF. Full variable domain (rest looked up from reference TRBV7-6 and TRBJ2-5): GAGVSQSPRYKVTKRGQDVALRCDPISGHVSLYWYRQALGQGPEFLTYFNYEAQQDKSGLPNDRFSAERPEGSISTLTIQRTEQRDSAMYRCASSRTGRILETQYFGPGTRLLVL.